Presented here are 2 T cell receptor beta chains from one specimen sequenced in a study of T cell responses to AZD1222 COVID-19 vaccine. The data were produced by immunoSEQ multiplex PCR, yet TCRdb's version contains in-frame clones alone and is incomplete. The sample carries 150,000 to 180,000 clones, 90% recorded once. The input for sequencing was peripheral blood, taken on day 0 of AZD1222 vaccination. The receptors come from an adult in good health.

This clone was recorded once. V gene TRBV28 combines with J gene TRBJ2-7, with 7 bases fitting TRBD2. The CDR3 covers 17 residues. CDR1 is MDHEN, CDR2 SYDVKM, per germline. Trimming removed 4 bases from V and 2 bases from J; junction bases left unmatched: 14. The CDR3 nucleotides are TGTGCCAGCAGTTCCCTCCTAGGAGCGGGACCCACCTACGAGCAGTACTTC. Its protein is CASSSLLGAGPTYEQYF.

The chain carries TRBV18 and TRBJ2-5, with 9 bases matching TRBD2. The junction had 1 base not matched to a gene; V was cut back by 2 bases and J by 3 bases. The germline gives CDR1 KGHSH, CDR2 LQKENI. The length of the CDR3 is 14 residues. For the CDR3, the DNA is TGTGCCAGCTCACCAGTAGCGGGAGAAGAGACCCAGTACTTC. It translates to CASSPVAGEETQYF.